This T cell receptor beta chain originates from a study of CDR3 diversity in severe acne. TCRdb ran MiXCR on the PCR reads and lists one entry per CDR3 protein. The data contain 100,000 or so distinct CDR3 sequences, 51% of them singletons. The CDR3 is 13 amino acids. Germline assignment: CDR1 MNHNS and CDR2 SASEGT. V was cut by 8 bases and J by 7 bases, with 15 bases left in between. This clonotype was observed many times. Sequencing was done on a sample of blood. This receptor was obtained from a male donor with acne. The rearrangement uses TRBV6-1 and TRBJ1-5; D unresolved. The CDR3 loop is CASGSREWQPQHF. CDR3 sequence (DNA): TGTGCCAGCGGATCGAGGGAGTGGCAGCCCCAGCATTTT.